The clone carrying this T cell receptor beta chain was counted only a few times. What it binds is not known. The record originates from a study of blood T cells in healthy people across ages. Points from the study as a whole: Older individuals had lower TCR beta diversity per million T cells (the decline was roughly linear).

Sample-barcoded 5' priming and a J-beta primer mix drove a second PCR of roughly 6 to 12 cycles. Sequencing yielded, for each sample, at least 3 million paired-end reads carrying CDR3. TCRdb ran MiXCR on the 5' RACE reads and lists one entry per CDR3 protein. Here the sample spans over a million distinct CDR3 sequences, around 39% being singletons. Drawn from each donor were about 9 milliliters of peripheral blood. The extraction recovered at least 6 micrograms of total RNA per sample. CDR3 length: 15 amino acids. V was clipped by 1 base and J by 9 bases; unmatched bases: 12. Germline V gives CDR1 SGHDN, CDR2 FVKESK.

The receptor was isolated from a young woman in good health. The genes are TRBV14 and TRBJ2-7, with TRBD2 matching over 7 bases. The source material was blood. The CDR3 loop reads CASSQVLAGEGSQYF. CDR3 in DNA: TGTGCCAGCAGCCAAGTCCTCGCGGGAGAGGGTTCGCAGTACTTC.